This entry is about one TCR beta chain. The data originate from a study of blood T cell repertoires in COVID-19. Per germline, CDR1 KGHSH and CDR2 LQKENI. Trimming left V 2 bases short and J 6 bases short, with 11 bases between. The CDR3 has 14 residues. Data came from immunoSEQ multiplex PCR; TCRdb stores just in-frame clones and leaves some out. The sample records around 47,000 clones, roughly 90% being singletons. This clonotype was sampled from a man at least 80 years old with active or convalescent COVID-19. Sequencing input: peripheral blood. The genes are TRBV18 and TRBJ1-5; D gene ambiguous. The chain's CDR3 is CASSPDVTGQPQHF. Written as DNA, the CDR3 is TGTGCCAGCTCACCAGATGTTACGGGTCAGCCCCAGCATTTT. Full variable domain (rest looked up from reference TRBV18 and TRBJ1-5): NAGVMQNPRHLVRRRGQEARLRCSPMKGHSHVYWYRQLPEEGLKFMVYLQKENIIDESGMPKERFSAEFPKEGPSILRIQQVVRGDSAAYFCASSPDVTGQPQHFGDGTRLSIL.